The entry below gives a single TCR beta chain sequence along with its context. Its antigen remains undetermined. Base qualities are not recorded, but no much larger clone differs from it by a single base. Each collaborating institution followed its own protocols to collect whole blood in K2EDTA tubes. For TCRbeta analysis, collaborators shipped samples as frozen whole blood, isolated PBMCs, or DNA extracted from either of those sample types. TCRbeta CDR3 regions were amplified from genomic DNA using the immunoSEQ Assay, a bias-controlled multiplex PCR. On the study's bioinformatics: Nucleated cell counts per sample were estimated from amplification of reference gene primers within the assay. Sequence reads were collapsed and filtered to measure the absolute abundance of every unique TCRbeta CDR3 rearrangement. For each sample, productive Simpson clonality was calculated as the square root of Simpson's diversity index over productive rearrangements. Imported from immuneACCESS, the table was reduced by TCRdb to in-frame sequences with V and J called. These copies leave out some clones; in studies compared against another copy, an unresolved V gene accounts for under half, and the cause of the remainder is not known. V, J and clone size are those of that table, while D and trimming were read from the DNA. The sample table shows some 130,000 clones, and roughly two thirds are seen once. The ten top clones hold 1.5% to 2% of the sample.

The data were obtained in a study of blood T cell repertoires in COVID-19 (dated by TCRdb to about 2020). Study-wide context: Samples covering the acute and convalescent phases of COVID-19 were provided by collaborators in the United States, Italy and Spain. Deeply sampled blood TCRbeta repertoires from subjects exposed to, actively infected with, or recovered from COVID-19 were included in the dataset. The repertoires were released in a freely available public database meant as a resource for research on the immune response to SARS-CoV-2. The sample metadata nearly always contained a de-identified subject ID, COVID-19 status, age in years and sex. The material from the prospective study consisted of cDNA or gDNA derived from T cells, B-cell-depleted T cells, or PBMCs. Samples came from the ongoing ImmuneRACE study (first 160 participants) plus 1,254 subjects from 6 global collaborators. Where available, HLA class I and class II types were obtained from metadata supplied by the sample provider rather than from assay-based typing.

From a lookup of the germline V gene, CDR1 and CDR2 are MDHEN and SYDVKM. Trimming takes 6 bases from V and 2 bases from J, and the germline ends sit 17 bases apart. The CDR3 sequence holds 15 residues, the cysteine and phenylalanine included. The only DNA kept is the CDR3, 45 bases in frame from the first base. Results the study describes overall, beyond this receptor: The amount of clinical and demographic metadata varied by source and participant and was provided uncurated.

The clonotype comes from an older woman with acute or convalescent COVID-19. The sample consisted of peripheral blood. Rearrangement joined TRBV28 to TRBJ2-7; matching of 6 bases hints at TRBD1 as the D gene. At the DNA level, the sequence is TGTGCCAGCAGCCCGGTCGAACAGGGCGCCTACGAGCAGTACTTC. This codes for CASSPVEQGAYEQYF.